This passage covers 8 T cell receptor beta chains from one sample sequenced in a study of Ad26.COV2.S vaccination and SARS-CoV-2 variants. Measured with immunoSEQ multiplex PCR; TCRdb has only the in-frame clones, and not every one. Of 45,000 or so clones in the sample, approximately 80% were seen once. Sequenced here: peripheral blood, sampled after recovery from COVID-19. These receptors originate from a human donor who had recovered from COVID-19.

The V and J genes are TRBV12-3 or TRBV12-4 and TRBJ1-4; D unclear. The CDR3 length is 11 residues. V was clipped by 6 bases and J by 7 bases, with 6 bases between them. This CDR3 reads CASRMGEKLFF. In DNA form, the CDR3 reads TGTGCCAGCAGGATGGGTGAAAAACTGTTTTTT.

The gene calls are TRBV5-5 and TRBJ1-5; tentative D call: TRBD1 (5 bases). Trimming took 4 bases from V and 6 from J, leaving 11 bases between them. The CDR3 extends over 13 amino acids. Germline-derived CDR1 and CDR2 are SGHKS and YYEKEE (reference sequence). CDR3 nucleotides: TGTGCCAGCAGCCGGGACCGTTCTCAGCCCCAGCATTTT. Translation gives CASSRDRSQPQHF.

The V gene is TRBV7-2, the J gene TRBJ2-7, with D uncertain. This CDR3 is 14 amino acids long. CDR1 and CDR2 (germline): SGHTA, FQGNSA. V was clipped by 2 bases and J by 0 bases, with 8 bases between them. This CDR3 reads CASSLNGNSYEQYV. CDR3 nucleotide sequence: TGTGCCAGCAGCTTAAACGGCAACTCCTACGAGCAGTACGTC.

The chain is built from TRBV7-9 and TRBJ2-2; possible D gene TRBD2, 5 bases. Trimming left V 5 bases short and J 7 bases short, with 14 bases between. The CDR3 spans 14 residues. Per the germline V gene, CDR1 is SEHNR and CDR2 is FQNEAQ (reference sequence). The CDR3 region is CASSLLAEVGELFF. DNA for the CDR3: TGTGCCAGCAGCCTATTGGCGGAGGTCGGGGAGCTGTTTTTT. The full variable domain, completed using reference TRBV7-9 and TRBJ2-2, is DTGVSQNPRHKITKRGQNVTFRCDPISEHNRLYWYRQTLGQGPEFLTYFQNEAQLEKSRLLSDRFSAERPKGSFSTLEIQRTEQGDSAMYLCASSLLAEVGELFFGEGSRLTVL.

This chain connects TRBV18 to TRBJ2-3; D not resolved. V lost 8 bases and J 4 bases, leaving 16 bases between the germline ends. The CDR3 has 14 amino acids. Germline values: CDR1 KGHSH, CDR2 LQKENI. The CDR3 bases are TGTGCCAGCAGCGAGACATCACGCCCAGATACGCAGTATTTT. As protein: CASSETSRPDTQYF.

V and J are TRBV11-2 and TRBJ1-1; D is undetermined. The CDR3 covers 15 residues. Trimming stripped 1 base from V and 1 base from J, with 10 bases between. Germline V gene lookup returns CDR1 SGHAT and CDR2 FQNNGV. The CDR3 DNA follows: TGTGCCAGCAGCTTAGCTCCACGATCGAACACTGAAGCTTTCTTT. It codes for CASSLAPRSNTEAFF.

This clone came up a few times. The CDR3 protein is CASSSTGTGELFF. Here the CDR3 DNA reads TGTGCCAGCAGCTCTACAGGGACCGGGGAGCTGTTTTTT. The V gene is TRBV7-3, the J gene TRBJ2-2; D is possibly TRBD1 (6 bases). Trimming removed 4 bases from V and 5 bases from J, with 8 bases in between. This CDR3 is built from 13 residues. Germline-derived CDR1 and CDR2 are SGHTA and FQGTGA.

V gene TRBV7-9 combines with J gene TRBJ1-1; D call uncertain. Germline values: CDR1 SEHNR, CDR2 FQNEAQ (reference sequence). With 8 bases removed from V and 3 bases from J, the gap between germline ends came to 10 bases. This CDR3 is 12 amino acids long. CDR3 sequence (DNA): TGTGCCAGCCGTCCTAGGGACACTGAAGCTTTCTTT. Amino acids: CASRPRDTEAFF.